This TCR beta chain was sequenced for a study of graft-versus-host responses after intestinal transplantation. For the study at large: Transplants given to recipients were multivisceral, liver-intestinal, or isolated intestinal.

With respect to this clone: Its antigen is still unknown.

TCRdb's table, derived via immunoSEQ multiplex PCR, lists solely in-frame clones and lacks some. The sample contains about 94,000 clones, over 75% of which appear only once. The CDR3 contains 12 residues. From germline, CDR1 is SGHRS and CDR2 YFSETQ. Deletions cut 2 bases from V and 3 bases from J, with 6 bases between. This chain links TRBV5-1 with TRBJ2-7; D is possibly TRBD1 (6 bases). The sample was unstimulated CD8+ T cells sorted from spleen or lymph node cells, taken before intestinal transplant. The clonotype originates from a human donor who received an intestinal transplant. Here the CDR3 reads CASSLQGYEQYF. The CDR3 nucleotides read TGCGCCAGCAGCTTACAGGGCTACGAGCAGTACTTC.